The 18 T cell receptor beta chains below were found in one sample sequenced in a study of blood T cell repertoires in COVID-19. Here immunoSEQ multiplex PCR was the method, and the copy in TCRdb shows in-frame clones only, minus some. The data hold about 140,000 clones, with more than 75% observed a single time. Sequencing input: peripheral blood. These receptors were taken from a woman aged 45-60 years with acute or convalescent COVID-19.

This CDR3 reads CASSLVAGENQPQHF. The CDR3 DNA is TGCGCCAGCAGCTTGGTTGCAGGGGAGAATCAGCCCCAGCATTTT. V usage is TRBV5-1 and J usage is TRBJ1-5; D might be TRBD1 (6 bases). The CDR3 runs 15 residues. V lost 0 bases to trimming and J lost 4 bases, with 11 bases between them. CDR1 SGHRS and CDR2 YFSETQ come from the germline V gene.

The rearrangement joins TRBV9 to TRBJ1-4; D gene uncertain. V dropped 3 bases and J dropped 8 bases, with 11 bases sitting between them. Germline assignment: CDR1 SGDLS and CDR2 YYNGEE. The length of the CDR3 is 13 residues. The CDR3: CASSEAPGEKLFF. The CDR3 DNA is TGTGCCAGCAGCGAGGCCCCGGGGGAAAAACTGTTTTTT.

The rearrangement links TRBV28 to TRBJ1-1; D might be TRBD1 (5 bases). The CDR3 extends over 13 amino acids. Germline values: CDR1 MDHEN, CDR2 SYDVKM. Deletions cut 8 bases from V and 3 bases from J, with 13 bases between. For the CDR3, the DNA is TGTGCCAGCCTGGATTCGGGGGACACTGAAGCTTTCTTT. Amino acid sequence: CASLDSGDTEAFF.

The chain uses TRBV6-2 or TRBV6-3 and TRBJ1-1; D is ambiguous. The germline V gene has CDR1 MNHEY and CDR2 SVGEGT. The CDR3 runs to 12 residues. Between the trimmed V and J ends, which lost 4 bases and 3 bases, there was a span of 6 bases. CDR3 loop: CASSSVYTEAFF. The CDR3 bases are TGTGCCAGCAGTTCAGTTTACACTGAAGCTTTCTTT.

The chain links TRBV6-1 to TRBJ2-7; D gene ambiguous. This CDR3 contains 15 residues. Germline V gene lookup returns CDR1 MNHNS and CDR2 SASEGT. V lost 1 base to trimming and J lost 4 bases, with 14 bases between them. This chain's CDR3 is CASSEGHVVKYEQYF. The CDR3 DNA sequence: TGTGCCAGCAGTGAAGGGCACGTCGTAAAGTACGAGCAGTACTTC.

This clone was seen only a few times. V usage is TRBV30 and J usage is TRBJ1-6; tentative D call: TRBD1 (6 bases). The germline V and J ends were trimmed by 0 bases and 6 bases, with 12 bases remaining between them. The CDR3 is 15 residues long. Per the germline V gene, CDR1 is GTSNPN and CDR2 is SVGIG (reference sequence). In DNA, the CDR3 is TGTGCCTGGAGTGTACTGGGGGCTAGTAATTCACCCCTCCACTTT. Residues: CAWSVLGASNSPLHF. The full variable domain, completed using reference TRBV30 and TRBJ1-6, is SQTIHQWPATLVQPVGSPLSLECTVEGTSNPNLYWYRQAAGRGLQLLFYSVGIGQISSEVPQNLSASRPQDRQFILSSKKLLLSDSGFYLCAWSVLGASNSPLHFGNGTRLTVT.

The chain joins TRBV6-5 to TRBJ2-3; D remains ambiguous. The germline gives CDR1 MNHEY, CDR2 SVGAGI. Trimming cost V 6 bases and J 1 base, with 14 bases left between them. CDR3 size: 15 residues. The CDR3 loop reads CASSPGWPRTDTQYF. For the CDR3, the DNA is TGTGCCAGCAGCCCCGGGTGGCCTCGCACAGATACGCAGTATTTT.

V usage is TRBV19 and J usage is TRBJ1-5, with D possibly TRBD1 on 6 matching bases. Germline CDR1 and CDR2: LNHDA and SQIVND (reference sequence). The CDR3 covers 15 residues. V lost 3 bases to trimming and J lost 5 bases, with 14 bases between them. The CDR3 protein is CASSISTGDYQPQHF. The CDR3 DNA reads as TGTGCCAGTAGTATCTCGACAGGTGACTATCAGCCCCAGCATTTT.

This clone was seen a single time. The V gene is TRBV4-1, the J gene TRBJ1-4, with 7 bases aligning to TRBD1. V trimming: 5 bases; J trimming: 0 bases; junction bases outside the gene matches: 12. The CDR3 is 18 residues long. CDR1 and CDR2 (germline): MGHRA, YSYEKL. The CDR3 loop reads CASSFTGTAPTTNEKLFF. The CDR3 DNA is TGCGCCAGCAGCTTCACCGGGACAGCGCCAACAACTAATGAAAAACTGTTTTTT.

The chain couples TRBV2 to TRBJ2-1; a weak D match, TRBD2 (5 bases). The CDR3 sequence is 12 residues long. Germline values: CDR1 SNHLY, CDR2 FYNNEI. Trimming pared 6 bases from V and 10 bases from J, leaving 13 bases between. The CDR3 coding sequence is TGTGCCAGCAGCGATGACCGGAGGGAGCAGTTCTTC. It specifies CASSDDRREQFF.

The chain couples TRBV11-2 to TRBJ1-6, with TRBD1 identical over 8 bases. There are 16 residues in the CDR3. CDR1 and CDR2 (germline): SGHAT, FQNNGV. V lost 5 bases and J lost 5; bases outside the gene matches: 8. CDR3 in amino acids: CASSLRPTGDNSPLHF. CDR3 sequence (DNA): TGTGCCAGCAGCCTACGACCGACAGGGGATAATTCACCCCTCCACTTT.

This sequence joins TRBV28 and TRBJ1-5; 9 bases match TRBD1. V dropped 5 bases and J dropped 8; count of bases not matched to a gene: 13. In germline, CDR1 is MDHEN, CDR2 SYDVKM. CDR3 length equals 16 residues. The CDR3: CASSTAQGAIAKPQHF. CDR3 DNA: TGTGCCAGCAGTACAGCACAGGGGGCGATCGCAAAGCCCCAGCATTTT. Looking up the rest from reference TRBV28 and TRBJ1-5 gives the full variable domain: DVKVTQSSRYLVKRTGEKVFLECVQDMDHENMFWYRQDPGLGLRLIYFSYDVKMKEKGDIPEGYSVSREKKERFSLILESASTNQTSMYLCASSTAQGAIAKPQHFGDGTRLSIL.

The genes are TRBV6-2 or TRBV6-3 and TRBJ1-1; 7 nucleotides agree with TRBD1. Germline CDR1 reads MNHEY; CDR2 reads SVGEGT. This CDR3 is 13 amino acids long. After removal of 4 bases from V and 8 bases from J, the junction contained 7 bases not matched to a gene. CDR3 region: CASSLLQGTEAFF. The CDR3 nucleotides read TGTGCCAGCAGTTTACTACAGGGGACCGAAGCTTTCTTT.

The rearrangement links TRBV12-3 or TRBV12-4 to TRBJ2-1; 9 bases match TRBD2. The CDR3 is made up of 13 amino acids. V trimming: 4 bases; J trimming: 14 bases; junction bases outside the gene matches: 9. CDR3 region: CASSSSSGAGEFF. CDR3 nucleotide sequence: TGTGCCAGCAGTTCCTCTAGCGGGGCGGGAGAGTTCTTC.

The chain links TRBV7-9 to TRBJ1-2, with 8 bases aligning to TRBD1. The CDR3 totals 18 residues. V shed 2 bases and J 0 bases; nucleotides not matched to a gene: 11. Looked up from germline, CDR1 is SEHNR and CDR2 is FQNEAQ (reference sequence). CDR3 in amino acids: CASSLIAGQAIANYGYTF. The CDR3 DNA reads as TGTGCCAGCAGCTTAATCGCGGGACAGGCGATAGCTAACTATGGCTACACCTTC.

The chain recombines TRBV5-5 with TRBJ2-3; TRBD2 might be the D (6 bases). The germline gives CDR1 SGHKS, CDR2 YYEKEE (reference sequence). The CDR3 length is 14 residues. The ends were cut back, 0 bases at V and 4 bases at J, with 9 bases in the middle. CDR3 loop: CASSLGAGSDTQYF. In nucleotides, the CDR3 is TGTGCCAGCAGCTTGGGGGCGGGGTCAGATACGCAGTATTTT.

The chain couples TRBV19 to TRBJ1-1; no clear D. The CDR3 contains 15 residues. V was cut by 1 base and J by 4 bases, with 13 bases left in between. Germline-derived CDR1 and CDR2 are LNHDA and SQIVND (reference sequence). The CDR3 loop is CASSIVPGISTEAFF. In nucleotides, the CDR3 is TGTGCCAGTAGTATAGTCCCAGGTATAAGCACTGAAGCTTTCTTT.

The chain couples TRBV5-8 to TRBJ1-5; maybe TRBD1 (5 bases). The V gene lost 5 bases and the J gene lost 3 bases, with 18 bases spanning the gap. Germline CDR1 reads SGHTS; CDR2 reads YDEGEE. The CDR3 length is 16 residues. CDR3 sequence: CASSPSRTTANQPQHF. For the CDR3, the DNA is TGTGCCAGCAGTCCTTCCCGAACGACAGCCAATCAGCCCCAGCATTTT.